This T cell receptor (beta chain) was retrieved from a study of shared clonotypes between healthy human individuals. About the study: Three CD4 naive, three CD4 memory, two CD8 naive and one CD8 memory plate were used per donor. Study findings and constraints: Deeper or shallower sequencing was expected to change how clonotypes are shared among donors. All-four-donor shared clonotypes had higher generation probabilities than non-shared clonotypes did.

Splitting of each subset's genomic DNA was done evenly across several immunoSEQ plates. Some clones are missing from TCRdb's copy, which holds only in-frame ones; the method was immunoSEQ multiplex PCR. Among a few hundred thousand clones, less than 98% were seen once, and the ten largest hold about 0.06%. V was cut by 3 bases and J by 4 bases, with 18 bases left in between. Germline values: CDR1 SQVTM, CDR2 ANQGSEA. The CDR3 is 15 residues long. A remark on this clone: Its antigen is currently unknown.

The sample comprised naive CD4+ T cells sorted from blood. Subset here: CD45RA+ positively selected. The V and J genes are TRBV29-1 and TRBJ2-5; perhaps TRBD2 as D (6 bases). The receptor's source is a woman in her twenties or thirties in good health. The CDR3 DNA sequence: TGCAGCGTTGAGAGACCCGGAGGGCCGAGAGAGACCCAGTACTTC. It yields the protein CSVERPGGPRETQYF.